This TCR beta chain was found in a study of blood T cell repertoires in COVID-19. On the study more broadly: Researchers got acute and convalescent COVID-19 samples from the United States, Italy and Spain.

V dropped 3 bases and J dropped 6; count of bases not matched to a gene: 9. CDR3 length equals 16 residues. Germline CDR1 KGHSH, CDR2 LQKENI. The table came from immunoSEQ multiplex PCR; TCRdb's copy has only in-frame clones and leaves some out. The sample holds 100,000 or so clones, 75% to 90% seen once. The sequence derives from a man between 60 and 75 years old with acute or convalescent COVID-19. The chain combines TRBV18 with TRBJ2-2; 8 nucleotides line up with TRBD1. The sample consisted of peripheral blood. As DNA, the CDR3 is TGTGCCAGCTCACCCTGGACAGGGCACTGGGCCGGGGAGCTGTTTTTT. Its translation: CASSPWTGHWAGELFF.